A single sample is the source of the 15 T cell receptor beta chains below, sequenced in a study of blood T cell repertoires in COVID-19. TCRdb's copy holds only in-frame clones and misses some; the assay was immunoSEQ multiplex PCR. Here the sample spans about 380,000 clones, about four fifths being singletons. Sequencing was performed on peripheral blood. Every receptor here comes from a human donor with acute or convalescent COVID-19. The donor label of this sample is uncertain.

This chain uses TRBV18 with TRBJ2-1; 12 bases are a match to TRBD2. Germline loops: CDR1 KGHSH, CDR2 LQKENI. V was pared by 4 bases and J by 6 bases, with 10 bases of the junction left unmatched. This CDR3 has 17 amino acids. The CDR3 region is CASSRSSGRAAGNEQFF. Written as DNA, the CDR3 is TGTGCCAGCTCACGCTCTAGCGGGAGGGCTGCGGGCAATGAGCAGTTCTTC. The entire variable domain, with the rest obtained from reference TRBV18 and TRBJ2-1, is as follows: NAGVMQNPRHLVRRRGQEARLRCSPMKGHSHVYWYRQLPEEGLKFMVYLQKENIIDESGMPKERFSAEFPKEGPSILRIQQVVRGDSAAYFCASSRSSGRAAGNEQFFGPGTRLTVL.

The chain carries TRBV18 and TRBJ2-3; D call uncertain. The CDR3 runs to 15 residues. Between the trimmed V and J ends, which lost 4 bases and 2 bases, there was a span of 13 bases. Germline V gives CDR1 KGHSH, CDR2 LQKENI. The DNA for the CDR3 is TGTGCCAGCTCACTGAAATCTGACAACACAGATACGCAGTATTTT. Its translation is CASSLKSDNTDTQYF.

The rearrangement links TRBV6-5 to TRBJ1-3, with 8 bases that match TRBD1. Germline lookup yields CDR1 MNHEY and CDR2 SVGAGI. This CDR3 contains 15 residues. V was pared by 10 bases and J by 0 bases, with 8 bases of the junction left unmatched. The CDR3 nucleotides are TGTGCCATCGAAACGGACAGGGACTCTGGAAACACCATATATTTT. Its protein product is CAIETDRDSGNTIYF.

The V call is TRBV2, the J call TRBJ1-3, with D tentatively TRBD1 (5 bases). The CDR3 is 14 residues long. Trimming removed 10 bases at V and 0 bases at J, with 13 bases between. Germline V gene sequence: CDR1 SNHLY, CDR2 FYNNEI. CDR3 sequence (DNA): TGTGCCATAAACGACGGACACTCTGGAAACACCATATATTTT. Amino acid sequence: CAINDGHSGNTIYF. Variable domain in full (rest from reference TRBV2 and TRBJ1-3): EPEVTQTPSHQVTQMGQEVILRCVPISNHLYFYWYRQILGQKVEFLVSFYNNEISEKSEIFDDQFSVERPDGSNFTLKIRSTKLEDSAMYFCAINDGHSGNTIYFGEGSWLTVV.

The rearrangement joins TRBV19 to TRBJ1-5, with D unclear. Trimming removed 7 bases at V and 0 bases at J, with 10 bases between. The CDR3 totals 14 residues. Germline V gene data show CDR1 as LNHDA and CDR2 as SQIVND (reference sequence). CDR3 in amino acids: CASTVHNSNQPQHF. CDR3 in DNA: TGTGCCAGTACAGTGCACAATAGCAATCAGCCCCAGCATTTT.

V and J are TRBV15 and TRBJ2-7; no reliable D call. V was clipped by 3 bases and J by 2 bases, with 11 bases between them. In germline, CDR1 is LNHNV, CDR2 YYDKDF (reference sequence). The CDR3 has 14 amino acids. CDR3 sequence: CATSSPNKPYEQYF. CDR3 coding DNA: TGTGCCACCAGCAGTCCAAATAAGCCCTACGAGCAGTACTTC.

The CDR3 region has the DNA TGTGCCTCCATTTCAGAACAGCCCCAGCATTTT. Translation gives CASISEQPQHF. The J gene is TRBJ1-5, the V gene TRBV15; D remains unclear. There are 11 residues in the CDR3. Germline assignment: CDR1 LNHNV and CDR2 YYDKDF (reference sequence). The ends were cut back, 11 bases at V and 7 bases at J, with 12 bases in the middle.

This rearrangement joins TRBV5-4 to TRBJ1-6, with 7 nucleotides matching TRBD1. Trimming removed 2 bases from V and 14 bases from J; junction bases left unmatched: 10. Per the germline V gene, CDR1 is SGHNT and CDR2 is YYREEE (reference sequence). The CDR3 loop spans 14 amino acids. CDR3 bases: TGTGCCAGCAGCTTCGGACAGGCCCGAGGGTCCCTCCACTTT. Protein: CASSFGQARGSLHF.

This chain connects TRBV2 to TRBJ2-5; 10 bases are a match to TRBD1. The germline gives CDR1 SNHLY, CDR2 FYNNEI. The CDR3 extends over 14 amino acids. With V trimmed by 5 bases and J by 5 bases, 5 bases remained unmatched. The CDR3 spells CASSQTGGLETQYF. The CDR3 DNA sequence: TGTGCCAGCAGTCAGACAGGGGGCTTGGAGACCCAGTACTTC.

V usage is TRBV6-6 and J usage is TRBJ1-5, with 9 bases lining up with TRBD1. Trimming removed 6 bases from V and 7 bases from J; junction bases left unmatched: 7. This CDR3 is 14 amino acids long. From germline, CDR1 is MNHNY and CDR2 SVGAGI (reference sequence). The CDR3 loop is CASSWDRASQPQHF. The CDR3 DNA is TGTGCCAGCAGCTGGGACAGGGCGAGCCAGCCCCAGCATTTT.

Here the CDR3 DNA reads TGTGCCTGGAGTAAAGCCTTTTCCTACGAGCAGTACTTC. It yields the protein CAWSKAFSYEQYF. This chain joins TRBV30 and TRBJ2-7, with no clear D. The CDR3 runs to 13 residues. Trimming took off 2 bases at V and 1 base at J, with 9 bases between the two ends. Germline assignment: CDR1 GTSNPN and CDR2 SVGIG (reference sequence).

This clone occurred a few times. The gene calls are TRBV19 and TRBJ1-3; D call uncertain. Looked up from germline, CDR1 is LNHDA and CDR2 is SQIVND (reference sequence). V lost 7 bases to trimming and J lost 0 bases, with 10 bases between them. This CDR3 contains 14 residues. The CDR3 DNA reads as TGTGCCAGTACCAACAGAAGCTCTGGAAACACCATATATTTT. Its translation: CASTNRSSGNTIYF.

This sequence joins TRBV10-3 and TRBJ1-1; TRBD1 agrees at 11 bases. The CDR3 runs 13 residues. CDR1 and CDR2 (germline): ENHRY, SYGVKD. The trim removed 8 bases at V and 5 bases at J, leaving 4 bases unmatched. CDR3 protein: CAIGGQGATEAFF. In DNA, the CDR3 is TGTGCCATCGGAGGACAGGGGGCTACTGAAGCTTTCTTT.

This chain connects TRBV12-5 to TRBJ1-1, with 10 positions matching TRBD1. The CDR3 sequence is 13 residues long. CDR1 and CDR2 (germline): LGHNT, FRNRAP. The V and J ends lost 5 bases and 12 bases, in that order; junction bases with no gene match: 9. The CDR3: CASGQSGTGVPFF. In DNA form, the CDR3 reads TGTGCTAGTGGTCAATCCGGGACAGGGGTTCCTTTCTTT.

CDR3 in amino acids: CASTMGGKTEAFF. CDR3 nucleotide sequence: TGTGCCAGCACTATGGGGGGGAAGACTGAAGCTTTCTTT. This chain uses TRBV5-4 with TRBJ1-1, with D perhaps TRBD1 (5 bases). The V gene's germline CDR1 is SGHNT and CDR2 YYREEE (reference sequence). CDR3 length: 13 residues. With 6 bases removed from V and 5 bases from J, the gap between germline ends came to 14 bases.